This entry describes one T cell receptor beta chain. Antigen unknown. The data stem from a study of CD8 T cells in ankylosing spondylitis. Per germline, CDR1 MNHEY and CDR2 SVGAGI. V lost 0 bases, J lost 4 bases, and 7 bases stayed unmatched. The CDR3 spans 16 residues. Libraries of TCR beta came from quantitative 5'-RACE with molecular barcodes. TCRdb recomputed calls from the 5' RACE reads with MiXCR, one row per CDR3 protein. Counted here are about 390,000 distinct CDR3 sequences, about a fifth occurring once; the ten biggest clones make up around 16%. Study-level points and caveats: A motif in TCR beta, a set of under ten highly homologous variants, appeared characteristic of ankylosing spondylitis blood. Disease-linked clones reportedly showed significant enrichment in matched ankylosing spondylitis synovial fluid.

This receptor was taken from a male donor with ankylosing spondylitis. This chain connects TRBV6-5 to TRBJ1-2; 8 bases align to TRBD1. Sequenced material: blood, either unsorted or a sorted T cell fraction (not recorded which). The CDR3 region is CASSYSDRGHFYGYTF. In DNA, the CDR3 is TGTGCCAGCAGTTACTCAGACAGGGGCCACTTCTATGGCTACACCTTC.